A selection of T cell receptor beta chains follows, all from one sample in a study of Ad26.COV2.S vaccination and SARS-CoV-2 variants. Generated by immunoSEQ multiplex PCR, the TCRdb table keeps only in-frame clones and is missing some. The sample shows approximately 420,000 clones, roughly 90% of them seen only once. The sample in question was peripheral blood, obtained in a trial of Ad26.COV2.S vaccine versus placebo. The origin of the receptors is a person aged 18-60 years who received the Ad26.COV2.S COVID-19 vaccine or a placebo. The CDR3 runs from the conserved cysteine through the conserved F or W. Each record gives: V gene, J gene, CDR3 protein.

V gene: TRBV4-2; J gene: TRBJ2-1; CDR3 protein: CASSQDPSGGAKNEQFF
V gene: TRBV7-9; J gene: TRBJ2-1; CDR3 protein: CASTLNNEQFF
V gene: TRBV3-1/TRBV3-2; J gene: TRBJ2-7; CDR3 protein: CASIRRRDHEQYF
V gene: TRBV6-2/TRBV6-3; J gene: TRBJ2-2; CDR3 protein: CASSFTGTSSGGELFF
V gene: TRBV4-3; J gene: TRBJ2-1; CDR3 protein: CASSQETGTSVFSEQFF
V gene: TRBV6-6; J gene: TRBJ1-1; CDR3 protein: CASSPLRGTEAFF
V gene: TRBV30; J gene: TRBJ1-5; CDR3 protein: CAWSGDRSDQPQHF
V gene: TRBV12-3/TRBV12-4; J gene: TRBJ2-7; CDR3 protein: CASSSGETYEQYF
V gene: TRBV10-3; J gene: TRBJ1-5; CDR3 protein: CAISVRYNQPQHF
V gene: TRBV5-1; J gene: TRBJ2-4; CDR3 protein: CASSPRGQGMEYF
V gene: TRBV20-1; J gene: TRBJ2-5; CDR3 protein: CSARLETQYF
V gene: TRBV7-8; J gene: TRBJ1-5; CDR3 protein: CASSSDARQPQHF
V gene: TRBV4-1; J gene: TRBJ2-1; CDR3 protein: CASRPLSGGINEQFF
V gene: TRBV5-6; J gene: TRBJ2-6; CDR3 protein: CASSPTGGVTGANVLTF
V gene: TRBV15; J gene: TRBJ1-5; CDR3 protein: CATSRVRPSNQPQHF
V gene: TRBV4-1; J gene: TRBJ2-5; CDR3 protein: CASSPFGAGGSVETQYF
V gene: TRBV28; J gene: TRBJ2-6; CDR3 protein: CASNELSSGANVLTF
V gene: TRBV5-1; J gene: TRBJ2-5; CDR3 protein: CASSPGTGQETQYF
V gene: TRBV28; J gene: TRBJ1-4; CDR3 protein: CASSSPRQGAIEKLFF
V gene: TRBV6-2/TRBV6-3; J gene: TRBJ2-7; CDR3 protein: CASSYDLVSGGYEQYF
V gene: TRBV9; J gene: TRBJ1-1; CDR3 protein: CASSGDKNTEAFF
V gene: TRBV27; J gene: TRBJ1-4; CDR3 protein: CASSLGDKNEKLFF
V gene: TRBV4-2; J gene: TRBJ2-7; CDR3 protein: CASSPGLAYEQYF
V gene: TRBV30; J gene: TRBJ2-1; CDR3 protein: CAWSVRGGASEQFF
V gene: TRBV5-6; J gene: TRBJ2-7; CDR3 protein: CASSFYGGRYEQYF
V gene: TRBV7-9; J gene: TRBJ2-3; CDR3 protein: CASSLVMTVSTDTQYF
V gene: TRBV19; J gene: TRBJ2-1; CDR3 protein: CASSMIRPNEQFF
V gene: TRBV7-2; J gene: TRBJ1-1; CDR3 protein: CASSTGPRHTEAFF
V gene: TRBV30; J gene: TRBJ1-5; CDR3 protein: CAWSVQGIGPQHF
V gene: TRBV7-3; J gene: TRBJ1-1; CDR3 protein: CASSSYGNTEAFF
V gene: TRBV5-1; J gene: TRBJ1-1; CDR3 protein: CASSLGGGHTEAFF
V gene: TRBV18; J gene: TRBJ1-4; CDR3 protein: CASSPLGHEKLFF
V gene: TRBV5-1; J gene: TRBJ1-2; CDR3 protein: CASSLGQGDYGYTF
V gene: TRBV19; J gene: TRBJ1-2; CDR3 protein: CASTTLVGGGYGYTF
V gene: TRBV2; J gene: TRBJ1-1; CDR3 protein: CASSRGQIEAFF
V gene: TRBV5-1; J gene: TRBJ2-3; CDR3 protein: CASSAVLGPDTQYF
V gene: TRBV6-2/TRBV6-3; J gene: TRBJ1-2; CDR3 protein: CASSYPERRLYGYTF
V gene: TRBV5-4; J gene: TRBJ2-5; CDR3 protein: CASSLGRTSGGETQYF
V gene: TRBV5-4; J gene: TRBJ2-1; CDR3 protein: CASSFPRQGLYNEQFF